These 20 T cell receptor beta chains share one sample of origin, sequenced in a study of OX40 agonist ivuxolimab in advanced cancers. TCRdb's copy holds only in-frame clones and misses some; the assay was immunoSEQ multiplex PCR. The sample carries around 56,000 clones, roughly 77% recorded once. Sequencing was performed on CD4+ or CD8+ T cells sorted from blood, taken in a trial of the OX40 agonist ivuxolimab. These receptors came from an adult with an advanced solid tumor such as melanoma, head and neck, liver or kidney cancer.

The chain employs TRBV7-9 and TRBJ1-1; D unresolved. This CDR3 comprises 14 residues. CDR1 is SEHNR and CDR2 is FQNEAQ in the germline V gene (reference sequence). V lost 2 bases to trimming and J lost 1 base, with 8 bases between them. The CDR3 reads CASSLSGENTEAFF. The CDR3 DNA reads as TGTGCCAGCAGCTTATCCGGGGAGAACACTGAAGCTTTCTTT.

This chain connects TRBV7-8 to TRBJ2-5; D call uncertain. This CDR3 has 16 residues. V was shortened by 5 bases and J by 0 bases, with 16 bases between the two germline ends. Germline loops: CDR1 SGHVS, CDR2 FQNEAQ. The CDR3 region has the DNA TGTGCCAGCAGCCCACGAGTCCGACCGTACCAAGAGACCCAGTACTTC. Translated, it gives CASSPRVRPYQETQYF.

This chain connects TRBV10-3 to TRBJ2-7, with TRBD1 matching over 7 bases. Germline assignment: CDR1 ENHRY and CDR2 SYGVKD. The CDR3 loop spans 12 amino acids. V lost 7 bases to trimming and J lost 1 base; unmatched junction nucleotides: 1. The CDR3 nucleotides read TGTGCCATCAAGGGACAGTCCTACGAGCAGTACTTC. It codes for CAIKGQSYEQYF.

The chain employs TRBV5-1 and TRBJ1-1, with a weak D call TRBD1 (6 bases). Germline assignment: CDR1 SGHRS and CDR2 YFSETQ. V shed 1 base and J shed 6 bases, with 25 bases lying between them. The CDR3 extends over 18 amino acids. The CDR3 sequence is CASSLIPALGGDDSEAFF. The CDR3 nucleotides read TGCGCCAGCAGCTTGATTCCCGCATTAGGGGGAGATGATTCTGAAGCTTTCTTT. The complete variable domain, with remaining parts taken from reference TRBV5-1 and TRBJ1-1, reads KAGVTQTPRYLIKTRGQQVTLSCSPISGHRSVSWYQQTPGQGLQFLFEYFSETQRNKGNFPGRFSGRQFSNSRSEMNVSTLELGDSALYLCASSLIPALGGDDSEAFFGQGTRLTVV.

The gene calls are TRBV21-1 and TRBJ2-3; TRBD2 is taken as the D call from the table, unchecked against the DNA. TRBV21-1 is a pseudogene segment. The CDR3 covers 17 residues. CDR3 in DNA: TGTGCCAGCAGCAAATTTCGCCCTAGCGGGGACACAGATACGCAGTATTTT. This sequence encodes CASSKFRPSGDTDTQYF.

Only a few counts were recorded for this clone. This rearrangement joins TRBV5-1 to TRBJ1-5; the match to TRBD1 covers 11 bases. CDR3 length: 14 amino acids. Germline CDR1 reads SGHRS; CDR2 reads YFSETQ. V lost 3 bases to trimming and J lost 6 bases; unmatched junction nucleotides: 2. Written as DNA, the CDR3 is TGCGCCAGCAGCTCCGGGACAGGGGGTCAGCCCCAGCATTTT. This codes for CASSSGTGGQPQHF. Combining the CDR3 with reference TRBV5-1 and TRBJ1-5 gives the whole variable domain KAGVTQTPRYLIKTRGQQVTLSCSPISGHRSVSWYQQTPGQGLQFLFEYFSETQRNKGNFPGRFSGRQFSNSRSEMNVSTLELGDSALYLCASSSGTGGQPQHFGDGTRLSIL.

V is TRBV11-2 and J is TRBJ1-2, with 8 bases identical to TRBD1. Germline V gives CDR1 SGHAT, CDR2 FQNNGV. With V trimmed by 5 bases and J by 2 bases, 7 bases remained unmatched. The CDR3 has 15 amino acids. CDR3 residues: CASSSLRDRNYGYTF. CDR3 DNA sequence: TGTGCCAGCAGCAGCCTTCGGGACAGGAACTATGGCTACACCTTC.

V gene TRBV28 combines with J gene TRBJ2-7; TRBD2 aligns across 7 bases. The V and J ends lost 2 bases and 2 bases, in that order; junction bases with no gene match: 3. The CDR3 sequence is 14 residues long. Germline CDR1 MDHEN, CDR2 SYDVKM. CDR3 bases: TGTGCCAGCAGTTTACCGGGACTACCCTACGAGCAGTACTTC. Translated: CASSLPGLPYEQYF.

V is TRBV5-1 and J is TRBJ1-1, with unresolved D. This CDR3 spans 15 amino acids. V gave up 0 bases and J gave up 0 bases, with 9 bases separating them. Germline V gene sequence: CDR1 SGHRS, CDR2 YFSETQ. CDR3 sequence (DNA): TGCGCCAGCAGCTTGGACCCCTCAGTGAACACTGAAGCTTTCTTT. Translating gives CASSLDPSVNTEAFF.

The chain joins TRBV19 to TRBJ1-1; a possible D gene is TRBD1 (5 bases). The CDR3 has 14 residues. Germline V gene data show CDR1 as LNHDA and CDR2 as SQIVND (reference sequence). Trimming cost V 6 bases and J 1 base, with 12 bases left between them. The CDR3 reads CASRGARGNTEAFF. The CDR3 coding sequence is TGTGCCAGTAGAGGGGCCCGGGGGAACACTGAAGCTTTCTTT. The variable domain in full, completed from reference TRBV19 and TRBJ1-1, reads DGGITQSPKYLFRKEGQNVTLSCEQNLNHDAMYWYRQDPGQGLRLIYYSQIVNDFQKGDIAEGYSVSREKKESFPLTVTSAQKNPTAFYLCASRGARGNTEAFFGQGTRLTVV.

The gene calls are TRBV2 and TRBJ2-3; D is unclear. The CDR3 consists of 13 residues. Germline V lookup: CDR1 SNHLY, CDR2 FYNNEI. The V end was cut by 4 bases, the J end by 6 bases, with 11 bases between. This chain's CDR3 is CASSVGQVDTQYF. The CDR3, as DNA: TGTGCCAGCAGTGTTGGGCAGGTCGATACGCAGTATTTT. Full variable domain (rest looked up from reference TRBV2 and TRBJ2-3): EPEVTQTPSHQVTQMGQEVILRCVPISNHLYFYWYRQILGQKVEFLVSFYNNEISEKSEIFDDQFSVERPDGSNFTLKIRSTKLEDSAMYFCASSVGQVDTQYFGPGTRLTVL.

This clone was counted once. The chain carries TRBV4-1 and TRBJ1-6, with 9 bases that match TRBD1. Germline V gives CDR1 MGHRA, CDR2 YSYEKL. Losses at the gene ends were 8 bases for V and 7 bases for J; bases not matched to a gene: 3. The CDR3 length is 13 residues. The CDR3: CASGGQGNSPLHF. CDR3 in DNA: TGCGCCAGCGGTGGACAGGGGAATTCACCCCTCCACTTT.

The rearrangement links TRBV7-3 to TRBJ2-7; TRBD2 aligns across 8 bases. Trimming at V came to 3 bases and at J to 2 bases, leaving 3 bases not matched to a gene. Germline CDR1 SGHTA, CDR2 FQGTGA. CDR3 size: 14 residues. CDR3 region: CASSLGAGAYEQYF. Written as DNA, the CDR3 is TGTGCCAGCAGCTTGGGAGCGGGAGCCTACGAGCAGTACTTC.

The genes are TRBV5-1 and TRBJ2-5; 9 bases map to TRBD1. From germline, CDR1 is SGHRS and CDR2 YFSETQ. With 3 bases clipped from V and 5 bases from J, the junction kept 8 bases outside the gene matches. The CDR3 loop spans 15 amino acids. The CDR3 DNA sequence: TGCGCCAGCAGCTCCGCGGGACAGGGAACCGAGACCCAGTACTTC. It specifies CASSSAGQGTETQYF. Variable domain in full (rest from reference TRBV5-1 and TRBJ2-5): KAGVTQTPRYLIKTRGQQVTLSCSPISGHRSVSWYQQTPGQGLQFLFEYFSETQRNKGNFPGRFSGRQFSNSRSEMNVSTLELGDSALYLCASSSAGQGTETQYFGPGTRLLVL.

Here the CDR3 DNA reads TGTGCCAGTAGCCCTCTGGCGGGAGAGGGAGATACGCAGTATTTT. It specifies CASSPLAGEGDTQYF. This chain links TRBV19 with TRBJ2-3; 7 nucleotides align to TRBD2. V lost 6 bases, J lost 5 bases, and 11 bases stayed unmatched. CDR1 LNHDA and CDR2 SQIVND come from the germline V gene (reference sequence). The CDR3 extends over 15 amino acids.

The chain carries TRBV19 and TRBJ1-2; the D is unclear. This CDR3 region has 14 residues. Germline CDR1 LNHDA, CDR2 SQIVND (reference sequence). Deletions cut 1 base from V and 1 base from J, with 7 bases between. The CDR3 nucleotides read TGTGCCAGTAGTATAGTCAACTTTAACTATGGCTACACCTTC. Protein: CASSIVNFNYGYTF.

The chain carries TRBV2 and TRBJ2-5; 11 nucleotides line up with TRBD2. The V gene end was trimmed by 5 bases and the J gene end by 3 bases; junction bases not matched to a gene: 8. Germline CDR1 SNHLY, CDR2 FYNNEI. The CDR3 contains 16 residues. The CDR3: CASSWIAGGQEETQYF. For the CDR3, the DNA is TGTGCCAGCAGTTGGATAGCGGGGGGGCAGGAAGAGACCCAGTACTTC.

A few counts support this clone. The chain joins TRBV19 to TRBJ1-2; 7 bases are shared with TRBD1. The germline V gene has CDR1 LNHDA and CDR2 SQIVND (reference sequence). V shed 5 bases and J 4 bases; nucleotides not matched to a gene: 10. The length of the CDR3 is 15 residues. This CDR3 reads CASSSRQGASYGYTF. The CDR3 DNA is TGTGCCAGTAGTTCCCGACAGGGCGCATCCTATGGCTACACCTTC.

In its sample, this clone was seen once. The chain uses TRBV5-1 and TRBJ2-4, with 10 bases matching TRBD1. This CDR3 contains 15 residues. Germline CDR1 is SGHRS and CDR2 is YFSETQ. The J segment lost 12 bases and the V segment lost 4 bases, leaving 13 bases of the junction unmatched. The CDR3 coding sequence is TGCGCCAGCAGCACACTTCCGGGACAGGGGAAGGCTCAGTACTTC. The encoded protein is CASSTLPGQGKAQYF. Complete variable domain (other parts from reference TRBV5-1 and TRBJ2-4): KAGVTQTPRYLIKTRGQQVTLSCSPISGHRSVSWYQQTPGQGLQFLFEYFSETQRNKGNFPGRFSGRQFSNSRSEMNVSTLELGDSALYLCASSTLPGQGKAQYFGAGTRLSVL.

The chain joins TRBV7-2 to TRBJ2-5; D possibly uses TRBD1 or TRBD2 (5 bases each). CDR1 is SGHTA, CDR2 FQGNSA, per germline. The CDR3 has 14 residues. The V gene lost 4 bases and the J gene lost 4 bases, with 13 bases spanning the gap. Here the CDR3 DNA reads TGTGCCAGCAGCTCCAATGGGGGTACAGAGACCCAGTACTTC. Translated, it gives CASSSNGGTETQYF.